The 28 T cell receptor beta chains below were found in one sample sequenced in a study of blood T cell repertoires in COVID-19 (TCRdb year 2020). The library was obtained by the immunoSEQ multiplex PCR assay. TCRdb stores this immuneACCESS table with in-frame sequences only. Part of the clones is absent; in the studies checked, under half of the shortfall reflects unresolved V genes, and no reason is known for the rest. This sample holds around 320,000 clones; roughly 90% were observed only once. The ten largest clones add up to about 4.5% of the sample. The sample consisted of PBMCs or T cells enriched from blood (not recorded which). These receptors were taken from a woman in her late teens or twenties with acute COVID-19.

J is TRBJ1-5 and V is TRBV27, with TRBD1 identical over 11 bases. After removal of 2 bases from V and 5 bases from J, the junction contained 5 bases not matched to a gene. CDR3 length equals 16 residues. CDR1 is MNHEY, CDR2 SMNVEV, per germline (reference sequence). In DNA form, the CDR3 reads TGTGCCAGCAGTTTAGTAGGGACAGGGGGTGATCAGCCCCAGCATTTT. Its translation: CASSLVGTGGDQPQHF.

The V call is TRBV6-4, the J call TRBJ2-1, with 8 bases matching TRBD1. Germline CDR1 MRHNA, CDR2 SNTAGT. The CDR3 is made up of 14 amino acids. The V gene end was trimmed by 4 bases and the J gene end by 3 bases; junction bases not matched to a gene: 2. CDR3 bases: TGTGCCAGCAGTGCTGGACAGGGCTACAATGAGCAGTTCTTC. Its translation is CASSAGQGYNEQFF.

The chain's CDR3 is CASSARLAGIYEQYF. In nucleotides, the CDR3 is TGTGCCAGCAGTGCCAGACTAGCGGGTATCTACGAGCAGTACTTC. The J gene is TRBJ2-7, the V gene TRBV27, with 10 bases identical to TRBD2. The CDR3 is 15 amino acids. Germline values: CDR1 MNHEY, CDR2 SMNVEV (reference sequence). V lost 5 bases, J lost 3 bases, and 7 bases stayed unmatched.

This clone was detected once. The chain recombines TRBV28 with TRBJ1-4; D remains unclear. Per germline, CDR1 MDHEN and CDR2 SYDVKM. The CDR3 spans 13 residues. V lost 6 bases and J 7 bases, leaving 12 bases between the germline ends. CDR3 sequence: CASRESVGEKLFF. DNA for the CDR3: TGTGCCAGCAGGGAGAGCGTGGGTGAAAAACTGTTTTTT.

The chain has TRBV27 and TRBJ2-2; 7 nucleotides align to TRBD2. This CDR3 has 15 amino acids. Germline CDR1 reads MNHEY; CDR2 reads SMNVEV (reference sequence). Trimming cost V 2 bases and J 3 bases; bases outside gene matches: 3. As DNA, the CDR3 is TGTGCCAGCAGTTTAATGGCGGGAGACACCGGGGAGCTGTTTTTT. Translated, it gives CASSLMAGDTGELFF.

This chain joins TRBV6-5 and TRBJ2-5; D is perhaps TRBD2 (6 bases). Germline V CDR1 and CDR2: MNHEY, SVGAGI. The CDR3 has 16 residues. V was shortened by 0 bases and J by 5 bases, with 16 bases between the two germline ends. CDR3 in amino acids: CASSYSTEGSKETQYF. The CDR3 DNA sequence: TGTGCCAGCAGTTACTCGACGGAGGGGTCGAAGGAGACCCAGTACTTC.

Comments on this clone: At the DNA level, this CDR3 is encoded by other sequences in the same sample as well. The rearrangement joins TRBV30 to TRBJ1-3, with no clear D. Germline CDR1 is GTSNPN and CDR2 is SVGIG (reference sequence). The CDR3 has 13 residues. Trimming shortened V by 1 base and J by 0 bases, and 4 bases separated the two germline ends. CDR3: CAWSGDSGNTIYF. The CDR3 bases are TGTGCCTGGAGTGGAGACTCTGGAAACACCATATATTTT.

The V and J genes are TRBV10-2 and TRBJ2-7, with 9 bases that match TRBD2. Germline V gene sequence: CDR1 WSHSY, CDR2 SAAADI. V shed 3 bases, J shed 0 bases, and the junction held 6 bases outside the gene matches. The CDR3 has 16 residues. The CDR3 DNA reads TGCGCCAGCAGTGACTATAAGCGGGAGGACTCCTACGAGCAGTACTTC. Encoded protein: CASSDYKREDSYEQYF.

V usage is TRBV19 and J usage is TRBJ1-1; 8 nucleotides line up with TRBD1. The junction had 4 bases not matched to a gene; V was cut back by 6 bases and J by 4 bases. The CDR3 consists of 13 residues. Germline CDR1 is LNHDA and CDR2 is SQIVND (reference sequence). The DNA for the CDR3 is TGTGCCAGTAGGGCAGGGGGCCTCACTGAAGCTTTCTTT. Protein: CASRAGGLTEAFF.

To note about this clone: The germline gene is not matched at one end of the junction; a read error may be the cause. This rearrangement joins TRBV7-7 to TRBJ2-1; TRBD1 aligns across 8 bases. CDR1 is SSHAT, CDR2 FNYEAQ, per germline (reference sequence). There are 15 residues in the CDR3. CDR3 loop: CASSFTTGDYNEQFF. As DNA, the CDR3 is TGTGCTAGCAGCTTTACGACAGGGGACTACAATGAGCAGTTCTTC.

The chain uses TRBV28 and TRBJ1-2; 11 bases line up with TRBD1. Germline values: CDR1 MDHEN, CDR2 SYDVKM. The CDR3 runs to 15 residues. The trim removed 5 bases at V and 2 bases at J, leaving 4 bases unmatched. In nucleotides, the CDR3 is TGTGCCAGCAGTATACGGACAGGGGGCAACTATGGCTACACCTTC. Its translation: CASSIRTGGNYGYTF.

CDR3 bases: TGTGCCAGCAGTTCCGGGACACTTGACGAGCAGTACTTC. It encodes CASSSGTLDEQYF. The chain combines TRBV28 with TRBJ2-7, with a tentative D call TRBD1 (6 bases). Germline V lookup: CDR1 MDHEN, CDR2 SYDVKM. The CDR3 runs to 13 residues. Trimming took off 4 bases at V and 5 bases at J, with 12 bases between the two ends.

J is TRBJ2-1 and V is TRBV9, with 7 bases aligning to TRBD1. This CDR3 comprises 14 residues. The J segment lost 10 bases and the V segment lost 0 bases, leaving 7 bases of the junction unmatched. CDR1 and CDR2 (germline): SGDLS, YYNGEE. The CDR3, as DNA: TGTGCCAGCAGCGTAGGGGACAGCCCTCGGGAGCAGTTCTTC. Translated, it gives CASSVGDSPREQFF.

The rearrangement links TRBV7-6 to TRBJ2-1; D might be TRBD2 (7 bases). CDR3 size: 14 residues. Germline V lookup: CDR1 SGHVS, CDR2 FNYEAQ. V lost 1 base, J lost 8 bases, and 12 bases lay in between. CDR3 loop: CASSLGGGGDEQFF. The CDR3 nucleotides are TGTGCCAGCAGCTTAGGTGGAGGGGGGGATGAGCAGTTCTTC.

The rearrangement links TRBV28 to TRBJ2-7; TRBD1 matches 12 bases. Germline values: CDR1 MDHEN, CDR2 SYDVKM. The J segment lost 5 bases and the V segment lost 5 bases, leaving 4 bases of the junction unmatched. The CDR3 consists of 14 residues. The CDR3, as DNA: TGTGCCAGCAGTCCCGGGACAGGGGGCGACGAGCAGTACTTC. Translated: CASSPGTGGDEQYF.

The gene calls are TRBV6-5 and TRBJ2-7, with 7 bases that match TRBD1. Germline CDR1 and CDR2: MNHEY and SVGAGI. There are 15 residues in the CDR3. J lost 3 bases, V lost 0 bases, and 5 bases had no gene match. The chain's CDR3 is CASSYSSGTDYEQYF. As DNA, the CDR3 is TGTGCCAGCAGTTACTCGAGTGGGACAGACTACGAGCAGTACTTC.

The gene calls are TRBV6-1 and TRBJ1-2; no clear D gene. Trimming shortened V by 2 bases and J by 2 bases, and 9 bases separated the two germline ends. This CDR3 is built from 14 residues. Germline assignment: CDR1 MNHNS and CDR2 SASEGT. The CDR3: CASSESRENYGYTF. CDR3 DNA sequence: TGTGCCAGCAGTGAATCCCGAGAAAACTATGGCTACACCTTC.

CDR3 DNA sequence: TGTGCCAGCAGCTCCGGGACAGGGGTCTCCTACGAGCAGTACTTC. Protein: CASSSGTGVSYEQYF. This chain links TRBV11-2 with TRBJ2-7; the match to TRBD1 covers 10 bases. Germline-derived CDR1 and CDR2 are SGHAT and FQNNGV. This CDR3 has 15 residues. With 4 bases clipped from V and 0 bases from J, the junction kept 3 bases outside the gene matches. Supplemented by reference TRBV11-2 and TRBJ2-7, the full variable domain reads EAGVAQSPRYKIIEKRQSVAFWCNPISGHATLYWYQQILGQGPKLLIQFQNNGVVDDSQLPKDRFSAERLKGVDSTLKIQPAKLEDSAVYLCASSSGTGVSYEQYFGPGTRLTVT.

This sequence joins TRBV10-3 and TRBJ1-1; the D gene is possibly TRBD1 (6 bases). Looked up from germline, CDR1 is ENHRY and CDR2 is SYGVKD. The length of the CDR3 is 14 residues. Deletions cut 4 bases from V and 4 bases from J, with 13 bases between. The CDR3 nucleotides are TGTGCCATCAGTGTCGGAGGGGGGGGCACTGAAGCTTTCTTT. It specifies CAISVGGGGTEAFF.

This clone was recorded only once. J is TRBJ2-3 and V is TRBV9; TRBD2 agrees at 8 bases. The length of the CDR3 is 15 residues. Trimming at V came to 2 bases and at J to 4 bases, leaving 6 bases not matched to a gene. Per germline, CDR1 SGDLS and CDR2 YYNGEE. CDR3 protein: CASSVSGSGADTQYF. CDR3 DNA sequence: TGTGCCAGCAGCGTCAGCGGGAGTGGGGCAGATACGCAGTATTTT.

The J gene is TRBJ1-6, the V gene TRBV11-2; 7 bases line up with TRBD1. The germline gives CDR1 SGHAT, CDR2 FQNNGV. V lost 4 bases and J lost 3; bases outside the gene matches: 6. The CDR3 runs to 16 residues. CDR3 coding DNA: TGTGCCAGCAGCTATCCGGGACAGAACTATAATTCACCCCTCCACTTT. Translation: CASSYPGQNYNSPLHF.

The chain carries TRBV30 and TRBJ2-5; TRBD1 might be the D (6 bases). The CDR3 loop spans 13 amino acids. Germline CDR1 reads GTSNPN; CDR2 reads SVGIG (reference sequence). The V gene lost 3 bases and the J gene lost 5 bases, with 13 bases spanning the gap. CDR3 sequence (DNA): TGTGCCTGGAGAGGGGGAGCGACTGAGACCCAGTACTTC. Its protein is CAWRGGATETQYF.

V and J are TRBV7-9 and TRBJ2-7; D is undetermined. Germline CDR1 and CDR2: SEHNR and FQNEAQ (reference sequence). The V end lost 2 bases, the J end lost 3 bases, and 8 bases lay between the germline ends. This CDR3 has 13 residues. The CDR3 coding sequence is TGTGCCAGCAGCTTAAATCCCGGCTACGAGCAGTACTTC. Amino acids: CASSLNPGYEQYF.

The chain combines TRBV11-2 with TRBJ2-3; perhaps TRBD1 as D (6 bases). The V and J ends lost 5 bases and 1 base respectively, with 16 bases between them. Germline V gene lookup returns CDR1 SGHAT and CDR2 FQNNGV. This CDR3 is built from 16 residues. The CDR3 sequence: CASSLPQGLGTDTQYF. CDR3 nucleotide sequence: TGTGCCAGCAGCCTACCCCAGGGGCTCGGCACAGATACGCAGTATTTT. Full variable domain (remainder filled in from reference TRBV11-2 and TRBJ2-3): EAGVAQSPRYKIIEKRQSVAFWCNPISGHATLYWYQQILGQGPKLLIQFQNNGVVDDSQLPKDRFSAERLKGVDSTLKIQPAKLEDSAVYLCASSLPQGLGTDTQYFGPGTRLTVL.

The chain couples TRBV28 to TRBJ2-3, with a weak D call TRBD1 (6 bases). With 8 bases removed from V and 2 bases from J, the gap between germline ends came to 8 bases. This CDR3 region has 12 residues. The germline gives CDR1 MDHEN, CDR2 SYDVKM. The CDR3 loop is CASWDNTDTQYF. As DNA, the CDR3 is TGTGCCAGCTGGGACAACACAGATACGCAGTATTTT.

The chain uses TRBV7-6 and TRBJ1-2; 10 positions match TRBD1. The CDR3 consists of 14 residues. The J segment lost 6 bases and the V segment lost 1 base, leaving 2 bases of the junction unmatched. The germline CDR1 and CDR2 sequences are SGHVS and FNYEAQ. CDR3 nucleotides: TGTGCCAGCAGCTTAGAGGGGACAGGGGATGGCTACACCTTC. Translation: CASSLEGTGDGYTF. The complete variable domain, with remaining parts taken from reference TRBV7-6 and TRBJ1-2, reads GAGVSQSPRYKVTKRGQDVALRCDPISGHVSLYWYRQALGQGPEFLTYFNYEAQQDKSGLPNDRFSAERPEGSISTLTIQRTEQRDSAMYRCASSLEGTGDGYTFGSGTRLTVV.

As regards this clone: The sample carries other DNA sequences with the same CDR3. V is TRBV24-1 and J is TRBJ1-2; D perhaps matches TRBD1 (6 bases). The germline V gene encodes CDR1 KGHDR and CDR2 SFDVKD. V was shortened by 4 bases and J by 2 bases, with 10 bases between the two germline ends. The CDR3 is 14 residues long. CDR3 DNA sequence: TGTGCCACCAGTGACGCCAGGGGAAACTATGGCTACACCTTC. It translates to CATSDARGNYGYTF.

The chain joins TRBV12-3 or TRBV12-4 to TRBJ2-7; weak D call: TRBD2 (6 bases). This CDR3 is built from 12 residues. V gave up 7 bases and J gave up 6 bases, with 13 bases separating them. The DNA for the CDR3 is TGTGCCAGCAAGGGGACTCGGCCCGAGCAGTACTTC. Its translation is CASKGTRPEQYF.